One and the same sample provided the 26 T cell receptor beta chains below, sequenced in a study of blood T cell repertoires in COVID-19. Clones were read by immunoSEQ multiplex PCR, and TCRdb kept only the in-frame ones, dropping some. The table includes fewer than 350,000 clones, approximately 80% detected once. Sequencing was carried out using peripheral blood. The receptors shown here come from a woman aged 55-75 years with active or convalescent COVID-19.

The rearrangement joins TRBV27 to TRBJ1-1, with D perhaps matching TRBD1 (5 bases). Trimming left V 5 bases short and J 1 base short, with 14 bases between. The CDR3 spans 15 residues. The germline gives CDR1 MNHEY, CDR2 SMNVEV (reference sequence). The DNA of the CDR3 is TGTGCCAGCAGTCTTAAGGGGTTTCCGAACACTGAAGCTTTCTTT. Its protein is CASSLKGFPNTEAFF.

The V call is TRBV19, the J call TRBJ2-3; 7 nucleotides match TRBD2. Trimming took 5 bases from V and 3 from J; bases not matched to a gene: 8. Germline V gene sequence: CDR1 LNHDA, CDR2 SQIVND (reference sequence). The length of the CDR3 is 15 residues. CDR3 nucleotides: TGTGCCAGTAGTCTTGGGGGGGGGTGGACAGATACGCAGTATTTT. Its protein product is CASSLGGGWTDTQYF.

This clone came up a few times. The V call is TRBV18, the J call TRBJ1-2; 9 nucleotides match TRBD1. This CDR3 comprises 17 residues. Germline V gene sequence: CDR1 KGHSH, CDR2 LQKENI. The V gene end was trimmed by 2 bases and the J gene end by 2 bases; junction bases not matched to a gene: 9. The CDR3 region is CASSPSRPGQGNYGYTF. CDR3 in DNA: TGTGCCAGCTCACCAAGCAGGCCGGGACAGGGAAACTATGGCTACACCTTC.

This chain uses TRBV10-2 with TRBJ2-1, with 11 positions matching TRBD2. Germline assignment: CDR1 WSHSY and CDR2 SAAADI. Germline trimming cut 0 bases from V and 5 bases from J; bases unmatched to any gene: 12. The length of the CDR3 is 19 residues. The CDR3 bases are TGCGCCAGCAGTGAGTCCTCTCCGGGACTAGCGGTGCCACACAATGAGCAGTTCTTC. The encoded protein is CASSESSPGLAVPHNEQFF.

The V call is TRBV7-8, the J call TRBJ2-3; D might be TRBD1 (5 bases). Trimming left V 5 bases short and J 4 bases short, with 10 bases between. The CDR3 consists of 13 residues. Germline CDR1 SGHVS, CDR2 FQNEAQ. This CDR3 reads CASSRQIPDTQYF. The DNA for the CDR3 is TGTGCCAGCAGCCGACAGATTCCAGATACGCAGTATTTT.

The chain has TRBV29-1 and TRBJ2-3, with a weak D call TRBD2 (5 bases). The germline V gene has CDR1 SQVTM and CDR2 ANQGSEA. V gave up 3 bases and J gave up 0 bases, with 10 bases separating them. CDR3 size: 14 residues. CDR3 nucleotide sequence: TGCAGCGTTGAGGGCTCGGGAAGCACAGATACGCAGTATTTT. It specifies CSVEGSGSTDTQYF.

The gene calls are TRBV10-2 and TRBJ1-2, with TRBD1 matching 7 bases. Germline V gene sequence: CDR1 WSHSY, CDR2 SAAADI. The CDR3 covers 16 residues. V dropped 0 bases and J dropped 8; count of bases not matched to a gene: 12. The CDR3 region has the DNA TGCGCCAGCAGTGAGTCGAGGGAAGGGGGCATAGGAGGCTACACCTTC. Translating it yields CASSESREGGIGGYTF.

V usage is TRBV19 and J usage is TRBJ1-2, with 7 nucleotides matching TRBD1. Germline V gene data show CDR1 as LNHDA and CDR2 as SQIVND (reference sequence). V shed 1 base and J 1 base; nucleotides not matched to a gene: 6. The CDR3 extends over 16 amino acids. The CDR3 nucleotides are TGTGCCAGTAGTATAGGTGGGACAGAGATTAACTATGGCTACACCTTC. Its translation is CASSIGGTEINYGYTF.

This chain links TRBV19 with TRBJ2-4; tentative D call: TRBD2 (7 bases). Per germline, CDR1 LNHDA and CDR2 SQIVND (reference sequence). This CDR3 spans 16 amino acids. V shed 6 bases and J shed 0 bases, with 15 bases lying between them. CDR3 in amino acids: CASRGKGGLAKNIQYF. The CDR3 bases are TGTGCCAGTAGGGGAAAGGGGGGGCTAGCCAAAAACATTCAGTACTTC. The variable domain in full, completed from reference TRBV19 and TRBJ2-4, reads DGGITQSPKYLFRKEGQNVTLSCEQNLNHDAMYWYRQDPGQGLRLIYYSQIVNDFQKGDIAEGYSVSREKKESFPLTVTSAQKNPTAFYLCASRGKGGLAKNIQYFGAGTRLSVL.

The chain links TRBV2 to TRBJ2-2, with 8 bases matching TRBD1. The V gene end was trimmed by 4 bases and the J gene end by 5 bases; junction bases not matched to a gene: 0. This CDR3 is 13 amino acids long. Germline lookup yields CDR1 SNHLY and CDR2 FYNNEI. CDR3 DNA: TGTGCCAGCAGTGGACAGGGGACCGGGGAGCTGTTTTTT. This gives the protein CASSGQGTGELFF.

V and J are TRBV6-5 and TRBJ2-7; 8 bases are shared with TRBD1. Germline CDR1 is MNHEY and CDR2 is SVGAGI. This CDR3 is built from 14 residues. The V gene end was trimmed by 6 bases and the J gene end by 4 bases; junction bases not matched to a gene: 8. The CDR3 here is CASRDRADQYEQYF. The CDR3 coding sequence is TGTGCCAGCAGGGACAGGGCCGACCAATACGAGCAGTACTTC.

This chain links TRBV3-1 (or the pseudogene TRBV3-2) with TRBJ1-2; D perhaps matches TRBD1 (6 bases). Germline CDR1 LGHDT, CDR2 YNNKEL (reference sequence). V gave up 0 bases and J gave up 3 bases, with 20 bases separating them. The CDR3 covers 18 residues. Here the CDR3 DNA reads TGTGCCAGCAGCCAAGACCAGACAGGTTTAAACTGGGACTATGGCTACACCTTC. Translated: CASSQDQTGLNWDYGYTF.

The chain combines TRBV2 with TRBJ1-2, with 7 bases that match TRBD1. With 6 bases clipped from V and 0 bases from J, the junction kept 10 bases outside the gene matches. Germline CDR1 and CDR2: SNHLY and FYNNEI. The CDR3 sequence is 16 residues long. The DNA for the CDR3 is TGTGCCAGCAGCGAGACGACAGGGACTGCTAACTATGGCTACACCTTC. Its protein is CASSETTGTANYGYTF.

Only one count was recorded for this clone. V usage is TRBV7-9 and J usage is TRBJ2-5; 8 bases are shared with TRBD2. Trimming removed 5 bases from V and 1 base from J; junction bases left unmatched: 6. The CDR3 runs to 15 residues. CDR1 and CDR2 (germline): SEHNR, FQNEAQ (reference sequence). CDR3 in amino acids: CASSTLLAAQETQYF. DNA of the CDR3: TGTGCCAGCAGCACCCTACTAGCGGCCCAAGAGACCCAGTACTTC.

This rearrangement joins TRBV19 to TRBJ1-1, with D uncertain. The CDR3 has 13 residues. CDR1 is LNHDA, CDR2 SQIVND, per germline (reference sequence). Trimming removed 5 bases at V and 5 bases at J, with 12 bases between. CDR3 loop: CASSDTGKTEAFF. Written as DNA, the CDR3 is TGTGCCAGTAGTGACACCGGGAAGACTGAAGCTTTCTTT.

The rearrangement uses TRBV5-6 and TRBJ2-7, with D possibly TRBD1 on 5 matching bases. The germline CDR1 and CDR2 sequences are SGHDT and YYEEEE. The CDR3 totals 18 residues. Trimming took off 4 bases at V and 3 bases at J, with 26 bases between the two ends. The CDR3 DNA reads TGTGCCAGCAGCAATGGTCGTCGGACACTCTTATTGGGCTACGAGCAGTACTTC. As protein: CASSNGRRTLLLGYEQYF.

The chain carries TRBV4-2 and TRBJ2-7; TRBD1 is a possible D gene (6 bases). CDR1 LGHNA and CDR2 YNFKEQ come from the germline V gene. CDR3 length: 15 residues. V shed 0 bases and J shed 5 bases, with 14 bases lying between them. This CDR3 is CASSQEEGTLHEQYF. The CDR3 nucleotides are TGTGCCAGCAGCCAAGAAGAGGGGACACTCCACGAGCAGTACTTC.

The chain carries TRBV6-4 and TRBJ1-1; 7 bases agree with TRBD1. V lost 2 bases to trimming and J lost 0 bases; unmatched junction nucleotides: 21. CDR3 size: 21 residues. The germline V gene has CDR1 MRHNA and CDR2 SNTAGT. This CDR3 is CASSDRDRIPDRLVMNTEAFF. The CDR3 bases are TGTGCCAGCAGTGACCGGGACAGAATTCCCGACCGATTAGTTATGAACACTGAAGCTTTCTTT.

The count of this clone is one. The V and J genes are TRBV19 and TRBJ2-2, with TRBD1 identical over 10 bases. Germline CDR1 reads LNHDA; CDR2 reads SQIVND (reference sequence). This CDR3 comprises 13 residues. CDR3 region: CVTRDRGPGELFF. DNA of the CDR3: TGTGTCACGAGGGACAGGGGTCCCGGGGAGCTGTTTTTT.

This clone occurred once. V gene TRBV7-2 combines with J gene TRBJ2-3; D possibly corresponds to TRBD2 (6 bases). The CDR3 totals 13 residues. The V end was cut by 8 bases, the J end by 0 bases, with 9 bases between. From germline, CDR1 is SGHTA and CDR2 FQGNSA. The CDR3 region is CASSRGSTDTQYF. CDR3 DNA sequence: TGTGCCAGCTCTCGGGGGAGCACAGATACGCAGTATTTT.

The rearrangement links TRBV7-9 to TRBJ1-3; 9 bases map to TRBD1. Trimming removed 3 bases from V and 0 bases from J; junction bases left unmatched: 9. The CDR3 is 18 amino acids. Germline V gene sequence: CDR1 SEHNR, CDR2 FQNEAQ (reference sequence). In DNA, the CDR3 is TGTGCCAGCAGCTTTTGGGACAGGGTATTCAGCTCTGGAAACACCATATATTTT. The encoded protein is CASSFWDRVFSSGNTIYF. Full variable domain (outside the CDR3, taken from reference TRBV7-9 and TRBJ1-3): DTGVSQNPRHKITKRGQNVTFRCDPISEHNRLYWYRQTLGQGPEFLTYFQNEAQLEKSRLLSDRFSAERPKGSFSTLEIQRTEQGDSAMYLCASSFWDRVFSSGNTIYFGEGSWLTVV.

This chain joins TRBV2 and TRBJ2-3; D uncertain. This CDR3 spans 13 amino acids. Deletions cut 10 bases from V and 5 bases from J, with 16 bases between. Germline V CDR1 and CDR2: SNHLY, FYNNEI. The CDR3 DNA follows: TGTGCCACCCCCTTATTAGCTGGAGATACGCAGTATTTT. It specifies CATPLLAGDTQYF.

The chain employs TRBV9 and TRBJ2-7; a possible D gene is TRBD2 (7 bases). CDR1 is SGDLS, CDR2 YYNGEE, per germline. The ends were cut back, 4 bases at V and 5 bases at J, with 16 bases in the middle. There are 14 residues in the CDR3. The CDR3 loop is CASSPRGEGNEQYF. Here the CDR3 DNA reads TGTGCCAGCAGCCCAAGGGGGGAGGGGAACGAGCAGTACTTC.

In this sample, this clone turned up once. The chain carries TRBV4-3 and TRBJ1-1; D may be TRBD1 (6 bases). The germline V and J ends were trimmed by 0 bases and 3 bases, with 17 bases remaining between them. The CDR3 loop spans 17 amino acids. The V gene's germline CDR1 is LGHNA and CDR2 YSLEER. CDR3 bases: TGCGCCAGCAGCCAAGATCCGGGACGAGGGGGGGACACTGAAGCTTTCTTT. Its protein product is CASSQDPGRGGDTEAFF.

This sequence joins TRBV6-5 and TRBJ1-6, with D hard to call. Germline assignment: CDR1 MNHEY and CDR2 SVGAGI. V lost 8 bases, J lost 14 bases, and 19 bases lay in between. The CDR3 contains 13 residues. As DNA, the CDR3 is TGTGCCAGCGGCCGCAGCAGGAATTCGGCCCTCCACTTT. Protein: CASGRSRNSALHF.

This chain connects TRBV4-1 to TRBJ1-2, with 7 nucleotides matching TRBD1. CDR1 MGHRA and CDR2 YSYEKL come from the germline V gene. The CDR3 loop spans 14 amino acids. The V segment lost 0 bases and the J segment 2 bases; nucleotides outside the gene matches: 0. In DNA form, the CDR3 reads TGCGCCAGCAGCCAAGAACAGGGGAACTATGGCTACACCTTC. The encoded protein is CASSQEQGNYGYTF.